A single sample is the source of the 12 T cell receptor beta chains below, sequenced in a study of shared clonotypes between healthy human individuals. The naive CD8 subset, CD45RO-negative cells positively selected for CCR7, excluded terminally differentiated effector memory CD45RA+ cells. Measured with immunoSEQ multiplex PCR; TCRdb has only the in-frame clones, and not every one. The table has about 2 million clones, about 95% seen once; the top ten hold 1.2%. Specimen: naive CD8+ T cells sorted from blood. The receptors were gathered from a man younger than 35 in good health.

The V gene is TRBV7-8, the J gene TRBJ2-3; a weak D match, TRBD1 (5 bases). The length of the CDR3 is 13 residues. V dropped 1 base and J dropped 4 bases, with 6 bases sitting between them. In germline, CDR1 is SGHVS, CDR2 FQNEAQ. The CDR3 DNA reads as TGTGCCAGCAGCTTAGTCAGGGCAGATACGCAGTATTTT. Translated: CASSLVRADTQYF.

This chain connects TRBV19 to TRBJ1-2; D may be TRBD1 (6 bases). V lost 6 bases and J 6 bases, leaving 23 bases between the germline ends. Germline V gene data show CDR1 as LNHDA and CDR2 as SQIVND (reference sequence). The CDR3 contains 16 residues. CDR3 in amino acids: CASRPNGGLGEDGYTF. The CDR3 DNA reads TGTGCCAGTAGGCCTAACGGGGGCCTCGGTGAGGATGGCTACACCTTC.

The chain has TRBV9 and TRBJ2-3; a weak D match, TRBD2 (5 bases). The germline gives CDR1 SGDLS, CDR2 YYNGEE. The CDR3 loop spans 17 amino acids. The ends were cut back, 0 bases at V and 4 bases at J, with 18 bases in the middle. Here the CDR3 DNA reads TGTGCCAGCAGCGTAGCTTTCGGGGATGGCGTCCCAGATACGCAGTATTTT. Protein sequence: CASSVAFGDGVPDTQYF.

CDR3 nucleotides: TGTGCCAGCTCTTTCGGTTACATTCAGTACTTC. Its translation: CASSFGYIQYF. The V call is TRBV6-5, the J call TRBJ2-4, with no clear D. The CDR3 contains 11 residues. Between the trimmed V and J ends, which lost 8 bases and 8 bases, there was a span of 10 bases. Germline CDR1 MNHEY, CDR2 SVGAGI.

This chain joins TRBV19 and TRBJ1-2; a possible D gene is TRBD1 (5 bases). V was pared by 6 bases and J by 2 bases, with 10 bases between. Germline CDR1 LNHDA, CDR2 SQIVND (reference sequence). The CDR3 spans 13 residues. CDR3 region: CASRVDRNYGYTF. DNA of the CDR3: TGTGCCAGTAGAGTCGACAGAAACTATGGCTACACCTTC.

The V call is TRBV9, the J call TRBJ1-2, with TRBD1 matching 7 bases. Germline values: CDR1 SGDLS, CDR2 YYNGEE. V lost 4 bases to trimming and J lost 8 bases; unmatched junction nucleotides: 8. This CDR3 spans 13 amino acids. CDR3 loop: CASSSGGQKGYTF. In DNA form, the CDR3 reads TGTGCCAGCAGCTCCGGGGGACAGAAAGGCTACACCTTC.

CDR3 DNA: TGTGCCAGCAGCCATCCCAAGGAACAGCATACCCTATATGGCTACACCTTC. It yields the protein CASSHPKEQHTLYGYTF. The rearrangement joins TRBV11-1 to TRBJ1-2, with unresolved D. Trimming left V 5 bases short and J 5 bases short, with 24 bases between. The CDR3 contains 17 residues. Germline V gene data show CDR1 as SGHAT and CDR2 as FQDESV (reference sequence).

The chain couples TRBV27 to TRBJ1-2; D not certain. Between the trimmed V and J ends, which lost 0 bases and 0 bases, there was a span of 8 bases. Germline-derived CDR1 and CDR2 are MNHEY and SMNVEV (reference sequence). The CDR3 length is 15 residues. The CDR3 DNA follows: TGTGCCAGCAGTTTATCGGAGGAAGCTAACTATGGCTACACCTTC. Residues: CASSLSEEANYGYTF.

The chain has TRBV2 and TRBJ1-5; possible D gene TRBD1, 5 bases. This CDR3 is built from 14 residues. With 1 base removed from V and 9 bases from J, the gap between germline ends came to 13 bases. The germline V gene has CDR1 SNHLY and CDR2 FYNNEI. The CDR3 DNA is TGTGCCAGCAGTGAAGAGGGATTGAGGGGGCCCCAGCATTTT. Its translation: CASSEEGLRGPQHF.

The chain links TRBV7-9 to TRBJ2-7, with D uncertain. Germline values: CDR1 SEHNR, CDR2 FQNEAQ (reference sequence). The CDR3 has 14 residues. The germline V and J ends were trimmed by 4 bases and 2 bases, with 12 bases remaining between them. CDR3 DNA sequence: TGTGCCAGCAGCTCCAGTGAATTAACCTACGAGCAGTACTTC. Translation gives CASSSSELTYEQYF.

The V and J genes are TRBV6-5 and TRBJ2-7; 7 positions agree with TRBD1. Germline V gene lookup returns CDR1 MNHEY and CDR2 SVGAGI. V lost 5 bases and J lost 4; bases outside the gene matches: 5. This CDR3 is built from 13 residues. The CDR3 DNA follows: TGTGCCAGCAGTGCCGGGACAGATTACGAGCAGTACTTC. This sequence encodes CASSAGTDYEQYF.

The rearrangement joins TRBV7-9 to TRBJ2-5; possibly TRBD1 for D (6 bases). Per the germline V gene, CDR1 is SEHNR and CDR2 is FQNEAQ (reference sequence). Trimming cost V 1 base and J 5 bases, with 14 bases left between them. The CDR3 is 15 residues long. CDR3 in amino acids: CASSLVSGAAETQYF. The CDR3 DNA reads as TGTGCCAGCAGCTTAGTTTCAGGGGCCGCGGAGACCCAGTACTTC.